The 23 T cell receptor beta chains below all came from one sample that was sequenced in a study of response to subunit inactivated influenza vaccine. MiXCR, run by TCRdb on the RT-PCR reads, gives a single entry per CDR3 protein. The data hold fewer than 350,000 distinct CDR3 sequences, with about a fifth observed a single time. The sample was PBMCs from blood, taken less than 22 months after vaccination. Every receptor here comes from a man in his fifties or sixties who received an inactivated influenza vaccine.

This clonotype was counted only a few times. J is TRBJ2-1 and V is TRBV20-1, with 14 bases that match TRBD2. The junction had 13 bases not matched to a gene; V was cut back by 3 bases and J by 9 bases. The germline gives CDR1 DFQATT, CDR2 SNEGSKA (reference sequence). The CDR3 is 17 amino acids. DNA of the CDR3: TGCAGTGCTAGGATCCCGGGACTAGCGGGGGCCCTCAGTGAGCAGTTCTTC. It yields the protein CSARIPGLAGALSEQFF.

This clonotype has a handful of counts. The chain recombines TRBV7-2 with TRBJ2-7; D unclear. The CDR3 sequence is 14 residues long. Trimming removed 1 base at V and 5 bases at J, with 12 bases between. Germline CDR1 is SGHTA and CDR2 is FQGNSA. The CDR3 coding sequence is TGTGCCAGCAGCTTAGGGGCTACCCGAGACGAGCAGTACTTC. Residues: CASSLGATRDEQYF. The full variable domain, completed using reference TRBV7-2 and TRBJ2-7, is GAGVSQSPSNKVTEKGKDVELRCDPISGHTALYWYRQSLGQGLEFLIYFQGNSAPDKSGLPSDRFSAERTGGSVSTLTIQRTQQEDSAVYLCASSLGATRDEQYFGPGTRLTVT.

This clonotype was detected ten times or more. The chain combines TRBV12-3 or TRBV12-4 with TRBJ2-7; a weak D match, TRBD1 (6 bases). CDR3 length equals 14 residues. Trimming took off 3 bases at V and 6 bases at J, with 15 bases between the two ends. The CDR3 bases are TGTGCCAGCAGTTTCTCGACAGGAAAAGGCGAGCAGTACTTC. Protein sequence: CASSFSTGKGEQYF.

In DNA, the CDR3 is TGTGCCAGCAGTGCGAGCGGGGGGCAAGAGACCCAGTACTTC. Protein: CASSASGGQETQYF. The genes are TRBV6-1 and TRBJ2-5, with 9 positions matching TRBD2. The CDR3 contains 14 residues. The V segment lost 4 bases and the J segment 2 bases; nucleotides outside the gene matches: 2. Germline CDR1 MNHNS, CDR2 SASEGT.

In its sample, this clonotype was seen a few times. The chain carries TRBV7-8 and TRBJ2-1, with 10 bases fitting TRBD2. With 5 bases clipped from V and 0 bases from J, the junction kept 4 bases outside the gene matches. This CDR3 is built from 16 residues. The germline V gene encodes CDR1 SGHVS and CDR2 FQNEAQ. The CDR3 is CASSRGLADSYNEQFF. DNA of the CDR3: TGTGCCAGCAGCCGAGGACTAGCGGACTCCTACAATGAGCAGTTCTTC.

In DNA, the CDR3 is TGTGCCAGCAGTTACTCGGCCGAAGCCAAAAACATTCAGTACTTC. Its protein product is CASSYSAEAKNIQYF. The V call is TRBV6-2 or TRBV6-3, the J call TRBJ2-4; no clear D. The CDR3 extends over 15 amino acids. CDR1 is MNHEY and CDR2 is SVGEGT in the germline V gene. V was trimmed by 0 bases and J by 0 bases, leaving 6 bases between them.

This clonotype showed up many times. V usage is TRBV4-1 and J usage is TRBJ1-2; 8 nucleotides match TRBD1. Germline lookup yields CDR1 MGHRA and CDR2 YSYEKL. The CDR3 sequence is 15 residues long. V shed 1 base and J 4 bases; nucleotides not matched to a gene: 5. CDR3 coding DNA: TGCGCCAGCAGCCAAGGGGACAGGTCCTTCTATGGCTACACCTTC. It translates to CASSQGDRSFYGYTF.

As DNA, the CDR3 is TGCGCCAGCAGTCAAAGGGCGGACAGGGCCTACGAGCAGTACTTC. This encodes CASSQRADRAYEQYF. The chain carries TRBV23-1 and TRBJ2-7; 8 bases line up with TRBD1. TRBV23-1 is labeled an ORF, and its function is uncertain. The CDR3 is 15 residues long. With 2 bases clipped from V and 2 bases from J, the junction kept 5 bases outside the gene matches.

The chain couples TRBV2 to TRBJ1-1; 7 bases are a match to TRBD1. V dropped 3 bases and J dropped 0; count of bases not matched to a gene: 7. Germline values: CDR1 SNHLY, CDR2 FYNNEI. The CDR3 runs 16 residues. The CDR3 spells CASSETLQGLNTEAFF. The DNA for the CDR3 is TGTGCCAGCAGTGAGACTTTACAGGGGTTGAACACTGAAGCTTTCTTT.

This clonotype has only a few counts. The CDR3 DNA follows: TGTGCCAGCGGCCCCCAAAGCTGGTCACCCCTCCACTTT. It yields the protein CASGPQSWSPLHF. The J gene is TRBJ1-6, the V gene TRBV27; D ambiguous. The germline CDR1 and CDR2 sequences are MNHEY and SMNVEV (reference sequence). The CDR3 runs to 13 residues. Trimming removed 8 bases from V and 10 bases from J, with 15 bases in between.

V is TRBV20-1 and J is TRBJ1-5; possibly TRBD1 for D (5 bases). The CDR3 has 14 amino acids. V was pared by 5 bases and J by 1 base, with 12 bases between. The germline V gene has CDR1 DFQATT and CDR2 SNEGSKA (reference sequence). CDR3 sequence reads: CSAGVGGSNQPQHF. CDR3 sequence (DNA): TGCAGTGCTGGGGTGGGGGGGAGCAATCAGCCCCAGCATTTT.

V and J are TRBV4-3 and TRBJ2-1; D assignment may be TRBD1 or TRBD2 (5 bases each). The CDR3 is made up of 14 amino acids. V lost 0 bases to trimming and J lost 15 bases, with 18 bases between them. The germline V gene has CDR1 LGHNA and CDR2 YSLEER. The CDR3 coding sequence is TGCGCCAGCAGCCAAGACGTTCAGGGACGCGGTCTGTTCTTC. Its translation: CASSQDVQGRGLFF.

CDR3 amino acids: CASSRQEQGTQYF. CDR3 DNA: TGCGCCAGCAGCCGACAAGAACAGGGAACCCAGTACTTC. The J gene is TRBJ2-5, the V gene TRBV5-1; TRBD1 is a possible D gene (6 bases). The CDR3 is 13 residues long. Trimming left V 4 bases short and J 8 bases short, with 15 bases between. Germline V gene data show CDR1 as SGHRS and CDR2 as YFSETQ.

The table lists this clonotype with many counts. V and J are TRBV7-9 and TRBJ2-1; D is possibly TRBD2 (6 bases). Trimming removed 8 bases at V and 3 bases at J, with 17 bases between. The V gene's germline CDR1 is SEHNR and CDR2 FQNEAQ (reference sequence). The CDR3 loop spans 15 amino acids. CDR3 nucleotides: TGTGCCAGCTCGGGCCCGCGGGACCACTACAATGAGCAGTTCTTC. Protein: CASSGPRDHYNEQFF.

CDR3 sequence: CASSRQGSSYTF. CDR3 DNA: TGTGCCAGCAGTCGACAGGGGAGTAGCTACACCTTC. The chain recombines TRBV6-5 with TRBJ1-2, with 8 nucleotides matching TRBD1. The germline gives CDR1 MNHEY, CDR2 SVGAGI. The CDR3 has 12 amino acids. V was pared by 5 bases and J by 9 bases, with 5 bases of the junction left unmatched.

This clonotype was seen more than once but under ten times. This chain joins TRBV28 and TRBJ2-3; 13 bases line up with TRBD2. V dropped 4 bases and J dropped 2; count of bases not matched to a gene: 9. Germline CDR1 reads MDHEN; CDR2 reads SYDVKM. CDR3 length equals 18 residues. The CDR3 bases are TGTGCCAGCAGTTCTTGGACTAGCGGGAGTAGACCCACAGATACGCAGTATTTT. It translates to CASSSWTSGSRPTDTQYF.

The CDR3 is CSAKPRGHQQETQYF. In DNA form, the CDR3 reads TGCAGTGCCAAACCTAGGGGACATCAACAAGAGACCCAGTACTTC. This chain connects TRBV20-1 to TRBJ2-5, with TRBD1 as a possible D gene (6 bases). The ends were cut back, 6 bases at V and 2 bases at J, with 19 bases in the middle. CDR1 DFQATT and CDR2 SNEGSKA come from the germline V gene (reference sequence). This CDR3 spans 15 amino acids.

The sample holds many counts of this clonotype. The chain employs TRBV27 and TRBJ1-1; 9 nucleotides match TRBD1. There are 16 residues in the CDR3. J was trimmed by 7 bases and V by 6 bases; bases with no gene match: 15. Germline V CDR1 and CDR2: MNHEY, SMNVEV (reference sequence). In DNA form, the CDR3 reads TGTGCCAGCAGCCTACTCTTGACAGGGGGGATTGGTGAAGCTTTCTTT. This translates into CASSLLLTGGIGEAFF.

The chain joins TRBV30 to TRBJ1-3, with D unresolved. V lost 0 bases and J lost 9, with 12 bases in between. The CDR3 runs to 13 residues. The germline V gene encodes CDR1 GTSNPN and CDR2 SVGIG (reference sequence). As DNA, the CDR3 is TGTGCCTGGAGTGTAGCCTCCGATGGCACCATATATTTT. Amino acids: CAWSVASDGTIYF. Variable domain in full (rest from reference TRBV30 and TRBJ1-3): SQTIHQWPATLVQPVGSPLSLECTVEGTSNPNLYWYRQAAGRGLQLLFYSVGIGQISSEVPQNLSASRPQDRQFILSSKKLLLSDSGFYLCAWSVASDGTIYFGEGSWLTVV.

V usage is TRBV24-1 and J usage is TRBJ2-1, with 8 bases that match TRBD1. The V gene's germline CDR1 is KGHDR and CDR2 SFDVKD. The CDR3 runs to 15 residues. V was pared by 1 base and J by 6 bases, with 4 bases of the junction left unmatched. This CDR3 reads CATSDFGTGLNEQFF. In DNA form, the CDR3 reads TGTGCCACCAGTGATTTCGGGACAGGACTCAATGAGCAGTTCTTC.

The chain employs TRBV6-6 and TRBJ1-5; D not resolved. V lost 6 bases to trimming and J lost 5 bases, with 11 bases between them. This CDR3 is 13 amino acids long. CDR1 MNHNY and CDR2 SVGAGI come from the germline V gene (reference sequence). CDR3 nucleotides: TGTGCCAGCAGCCCAACCCTCTATCAGCCCCAGCATTTT. This sequence encodes CASSPTLYQPQHF.

The V call is TRBV28, the J call TRBJ1-2; 10 bases align to TRBD1. The CDR3 has 17 residues. The germline gives CDR1 MDHEN, CDR2 SYDVKM. Losses at the gene ends were 7 bases for V and 7 bases for J; bases not matched to a gene: 18. CDR3 in amino acids: CASTMAGQGGSGLGYTF. CDR3 in DNA: TGTGCCAGCACGATGGCTGGACAGGGGGGCTCGGGGCTTGGCTACACCTTC.

This sequence joins TRBV6-5 and TRBJ1-1, with D possibly matching TRBD1 (6 bases). The V and J ends lost 2 bases and 0 bases respectively, with 16 bases between them. Germline lookup yields CDR1 MNHEY and CDR2 SVGAGI. This CDR3 has 17 amino acids. The CDR3, as DNA: TGTGCCAGCAGTTACGCTATACAGGGTCCTATGAACACTGAAGCTTTCTTT. Its protein product is CASSYAIQGPMNTEAFF.